This TCR delta chain is drawn from a study of gamma-delta T cells after stem cell transplantation. Germline assignment: CDR1 GEAIGNYY and CDR2 EKD. The CDR3 is 15 residues long. The table lists this clone with a few counts. With only one base between it and a far larger clone, this is likely a read error. The same CDR3 arises from other DNA sequences in this sample as well. TCRdb reanalysed the RT-PCR reads via CATT. This table has more than 2,500 delta-chain clones, 5% appearing once. The source of this sequence is a human donor. It is not recorded whose cells these are; they may come from a transplant donor. The chain joins TRDV2 to TRDJ1; 8 nucleotides match TRDD3. Sequencing input: gamma-delta T cells. The CDR3 protein is CACDTLGEPTDKLIF. The DNA of the CDR3 is TGCGCCTGTGACACTCTGGGGGAGCCCACCGATAAACTCATCTTT.